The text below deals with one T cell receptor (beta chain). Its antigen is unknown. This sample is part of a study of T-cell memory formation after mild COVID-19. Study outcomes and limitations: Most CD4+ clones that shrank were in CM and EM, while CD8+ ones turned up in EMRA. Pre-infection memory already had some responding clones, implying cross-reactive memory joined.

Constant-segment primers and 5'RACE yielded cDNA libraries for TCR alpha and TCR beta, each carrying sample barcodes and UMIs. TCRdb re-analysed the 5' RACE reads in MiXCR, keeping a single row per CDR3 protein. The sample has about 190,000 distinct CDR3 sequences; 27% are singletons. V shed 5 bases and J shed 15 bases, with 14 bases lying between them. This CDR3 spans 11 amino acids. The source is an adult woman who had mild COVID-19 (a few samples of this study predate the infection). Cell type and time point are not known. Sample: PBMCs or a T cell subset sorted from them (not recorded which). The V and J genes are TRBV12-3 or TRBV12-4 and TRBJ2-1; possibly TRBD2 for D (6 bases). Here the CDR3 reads CASSPEKLAFF. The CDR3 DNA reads TGTGCCAGCAGTCCCGAAAAACTAGCGTTCTTC.